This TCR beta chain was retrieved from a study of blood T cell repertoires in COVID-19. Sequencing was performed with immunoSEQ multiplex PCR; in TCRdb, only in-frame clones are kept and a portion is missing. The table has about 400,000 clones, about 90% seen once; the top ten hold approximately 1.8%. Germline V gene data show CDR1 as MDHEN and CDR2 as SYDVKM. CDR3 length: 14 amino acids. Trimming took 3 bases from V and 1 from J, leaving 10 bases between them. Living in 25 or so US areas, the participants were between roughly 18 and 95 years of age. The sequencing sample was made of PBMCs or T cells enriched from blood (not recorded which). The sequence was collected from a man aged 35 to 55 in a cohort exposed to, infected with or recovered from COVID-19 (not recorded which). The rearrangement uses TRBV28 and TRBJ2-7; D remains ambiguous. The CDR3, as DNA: TGTGCCAGCAGTTTCATTGCAGATTCCTACGAGCAGTACTTC. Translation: CASSFIADSYEQYF.